This T cell receptor beta chain derives from a study of tumor and adjacent non-tumor tissue in lung cancer. As for the study in general: Aged about 31 to 80 years, patients included nine to eleven men and 4 to 6 women with stage I to III disease.

General study results and limits: Compared with tumor, normal lung showed significantly lower TCR diversity.

TCRbeta libraries were built with three rounds of nested PCR, modified from ARM-PCR. TCRdb recomputed calls from the multiplex PCR reads with MiXCR, one row per CDR3 protein. The data show fewer than 85,000 distinct CDR3 sequences, around four fifths seen once. Trimming removed 6 bases at V and 16 bases at J, with 37 bases between. The CDR3 runs 18 residues. Germline CDR1 and CDR2: LGHNA and YNFKEQ. This sample's RNA came from whole unsorted tissue. Turning to this clonotype: Its antigen remains unidentified.

The TCR comes from a woman aged 45-59 years with non-small cell lung cancer. Sequenced material: lung tumor tissue. V gene TRBV4-2 combines with J gene TRBJ2-1, with D possibly matching TRBD2 (6 bases). The CDR3 sequence: CASSRDAAGRSSYNEEFF. In DNA form, the CDR3 reads TGTGCCAGCAGTCGAGACGCCGCGGGGCGCAGCTCCTACAATGAGGAATTCTTC.